This TCR beta chain was captured by sequencing in a study of CD8+ T cells in alopecia areata. As for the study in general: Female C3H/HeJ recipients aged roughly 6-11 weeks got skin from C3H/HeJ graft donors aged roughly 6-12 months that had spontaneous alopecia. Whole-study findings and limits: In patients, TCRs were shared less clearly than in mice, and HLA may possibly be involved.

Germline CDR1 and CDR2: NNHDY and SYVADS. This CDR3 is 16 amino acids long. As the sequencing template, cDNA was produced by extracting RNA and reverse transcribing it. TCRdb's table, derived via immunoSEQ multiplex PCR, lists solely in-frame clones and lacks some. The sample includes about 110,000 clones, none of them occurring once. This clone was observed a handful of times. Its antigen is still unknown. The gene symbols are mouse symbols. The read gets to within 4 residues of the CDR3 end, and the germline J gene fills in the rest. The chain links TRBV13-3 to TRBJ2-1, with TRBD2 matching 7 bases. This TCR derives from a C3H/HeJ mouse with alopecia areata. For the strain, the MHC haplotype given is H2-k. Sample: lesional skin. The CDR3 region is CASSDRGLGVQAEQFF. The part of the CDR3 DNA that was read is TGTGCCAGCAGTGATAGGGGTCTGGGGGTTCAGGCT.